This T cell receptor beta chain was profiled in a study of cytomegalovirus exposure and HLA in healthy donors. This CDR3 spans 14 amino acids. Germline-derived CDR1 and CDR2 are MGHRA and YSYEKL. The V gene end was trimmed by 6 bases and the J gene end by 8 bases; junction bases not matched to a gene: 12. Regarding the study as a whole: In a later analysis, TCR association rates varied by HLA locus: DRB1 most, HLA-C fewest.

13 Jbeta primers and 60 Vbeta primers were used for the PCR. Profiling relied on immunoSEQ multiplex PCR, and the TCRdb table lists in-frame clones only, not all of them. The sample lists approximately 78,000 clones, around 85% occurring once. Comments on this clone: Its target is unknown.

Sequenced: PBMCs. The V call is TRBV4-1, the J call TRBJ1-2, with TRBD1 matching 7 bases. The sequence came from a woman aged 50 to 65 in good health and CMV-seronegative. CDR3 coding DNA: TGCGCCAGCAGTCCACCGGACAGGAGTTACGGCTACACCTTC. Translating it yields CASSPPDRSYGYTF.